These 29 T cell receptor beta chains originate from one sample sequenced in a study of preoperative IRX-2 immunotherapy in early breast cancer. TCRdb's table, derived via immunoSEQ multiplex PCR, lists solely in-frame clones and lacks some. The sample holds 20,000 to 30,000 clones, approximately 75% seen once. As for treatment: preoperative locoregional IRX-2 cytokine immunotherapy. Sequencing used lymph node tissue, obtained after IRX-2 immunotherapy. These receptor sequences come from a human donor with breast cancer.

The V call is TRBV30, the J call TRBJ1-4, with a tentative D call TRBD1 (6 bases). V lost 2 bases, J lost 10 bases, and 17 bases lay in between. Germline CDR1 reads GTSNPN; CDR2 reads SVGIG (reference sequence). The CDR3 extends over 14 amino acids. CDR3 bases: TGTGCCTGGAGTAACGGGGGCTTAATTGGAAAACTGTTTTTT. Amino acid sequence: CAWSNGGLIGKLFF.

In DNA form, the CDR3 reads TGCGCCAGCAGCATTGGAATCGGGACTGCCGTCTCTGGAAACACCATATATTTT. It yields the protein CASSIGIGTAVSGNTIYF. This chain links TRBV5-1 with TRBJ1-3, with a possible D match to TRBD1 (5 bases). This CDR3 is built from 18 residues. V lost 4 bases to trimming and J lost 0 bases, with 20 bases between them. The germline CDR1 and CDR2 sequences are SGHRS and YFSETQ.

The chain uses TRBV18 and TRBJ2-2; 11 bases align to TRBD1. The CDR3 runs to 16 residues. Germline loops: CDR1 KGHSH, CDR2 LQKENI. J was trimmed by 4 bases and V by 4 bases; bases with no gene match: 5. The CDR3: CASSQPGTGGTGELFF. DNA of the CDR3: TGTGCCAGCTCACAACCCGGGACAGGGGGCACCGGGGAGCTGTTTTTT. The full variable domain, with the rest looked up from reference TRBV18 and TRBJ2-2, is NAGVMQNPRHLVRRRGQEARLRCSPMKGHSHVYWYRQLPEEGLKFMVYLQKENIIDESGMPKERFSAEFPKEGPSILRIQQVVRGDSAAYFCASSQPGTGGTGELFFGEGSRLTVL.

The chain uses TRBV10-2 and TRBJ1-1; D ambiguous. CDR3 length: 13 residues. Germline CDR1 is WSHSY and CDR2 is SAAADI. V gave up 0 bases and J gave up 1 base, with 3 bases separating them. The CDR3 here is CASSESENTEAFF. CDR3 DNA: TGCGCCAGCAGTGAGTCCGAGAACACTGAAGCTTTCTTT.

This rearrangement joins TRBV29-1 to TRBJ2-2; no definite D call. Germline loops: CDR1 SQVTM, CDR2 ANQGSEA. The CDR3 has 13 residues. V dropped 4 bases and J dropped 4 bases, with 10 bases sitting between them. The CDR3 nucleotides are TGCAGCGTTGGAACAAGGGTCACCGGGGAGCTGTTTTTT. Translation: CSVGTRVTGELFF.

V and J are TRBV29-1 and TRBJ1-1; TRBD1 aligns across 8 bases. J gave up 5 bases and V 7 bases, and 9 bases lay outside the gene matches. The germline V gene encodes CDR1 SQVTM and CDR2 ANQGSEA. This CDR3 region has 13 residues. For the CDR3, the DNA is TGCAGCGCCGCAGGGGGCGGAGGGACTGAAGCTTTCTTT. Protein: CSAAGGGGTEAFF. The whole variable domain, filled in from reference TRBV29-1 and TRBJ1-1, reads SAVISQKPSRDICQRGTSLTIQCQVDSQVTMMFWYRQQPGQSLTLIATANQGSEATYESGFVIDKFPISRPNLTFSTLTVSNMSPEDSSIYLCSAAGGGGTEAFFGQGTRLTVV.

The chain combines TRBV12-5 with TRBJ2-6, with TRBD2 matching over 8 bases. The CDR3 length is 16 residues. Germline V gene sequence: CDR1 LGHNT, CDR2 FRNRAP. The CDR3 here is CASGPGGTSGANVLTF. CDR3 nucleotide sequence: TGTGCCAGCGGGCCGGGGGGGACCTCTGGGGCCAACGTCCTGACTTTC. Drawing the rest from reference TRBV12-5 and TRBJ2-6, the complete variable domain is DARVTQTPRHKVTEMGQEVTMRCQPILGHNTVFWYRQTMMQGLELLAYFRNRAPLDDSGMPKDRFSAEMPDATLATLKIQPSEPRDSAVYFCASGPGGTSGANVLTFGAGSRLTVL.

This chain uses TRBV19 with TRBJ2-4; no clear D. This CDR3 contains 14 residues. Trimming shortened V by 2 bases and J by 5 bases, and 10 bases separated the two germline ends. Germline CDR1 and CDR2: LNHDA and SQIVND (reference sequence). The CDR3 coding sequence is TGTGCCAGTAGTATACTCCGGAATGAAAACATTCAGTACTTC. The encoded protein is CASSILRNENIQYF.

The rearrangement uses TRBV14 and TRBJ1-1; tentative D call: TRBD1 (5 bases). Between the trimmed V and J ends, which lost 6 bases and 4 bases, there was a span of 15 bases. The CDR3 has 14 amino acids. Germline values: CDR1 SGHDN, CDR2 FVKESK. The CDR3 DNA is TGTGCCAGCAGTCCCAGGGTACGGGGCACTGAAGCTTTCTTT. This translates into CASSPRVRGTEAFF.

In this sample, this clone turned up a few times. The gene calls are TRBV14 and TRBJ2-4, with D hard to call. V was clipped by 2 bases and J by 8 bases, with 4 bases between them. Germline values: CDR1 SGHDN, CDR2 FVKESK. This CDR3 has 11 amino acids. In DNA form, the CDR3 reads TGTGCCAGCAGCCAATCGTACATTCAGTACTTC. Its translation is CASSQSYIQYF.

This chain links TRBV28 with TRBJ1-6, with 9 nucleotides matching TRBD1. Germline loops: CDR1 MDHEN, CDR2 SYDVKM. The V and J ends lost 0 bases and 10 bases, in that order; junction bases with no gene match: 4. The CDR3 has 15 residues. The CDR3 region is CASSLWTGGKSPLHF. DNA for the CDR3: TGTGCCAGCAGTTTATGGACAGGGGGGAAATCACCCCTCCACTTT.

V is TRBV11-3 and J is TRBJ1-1, with TRBD1 as a possible D gene (6 bases). The CDR3 covers 15 residues. Trimming pared 5 bases from V and 4 bases from J, leaving 17 bases between. Germline assignment: CDR1 SGHNT and CDR2 YENEEA. The chain's CDR3 is CASSQRGATGTEAFF. CDR3 sequence (DNA): TGTGCCAGCAGCCAGAGGGGGGCGACGGGCACTGAAGCTTTCTTT.

The chain is built from TRBV28 and TRBJ1-1; tentative D call: TRBD1 (5 bases). Germline V gene sequence: CDR1 MDHEN, CDR2 SYDVKM. The CDR3 is made up of 14 amino acids. Trimming pared 2 bases from V and 1 base from J, leaving 8 bases between. In nucleotides, the CDR3 is TGTGCCAGCAGTTTACAGGGAGGGAACACTGAAGCTTTCTTT. This codes for CASSLQGGNTEAFF.

This sequence joins TRBV5-1 and TRBJ1-1, with a weak D call TRBD1 (6 bases). Trimming cost V 0 bases and J 11 bases, with 17 bases left between them. This CDR3 region has 14 residues. CDR1 is SGHRS, CDR2 YFSETQ, per germline. The CDR3 here is CASSLVQGHRGAFF. CDR3 DNA sequence: TGCGCCAGCAGCTTGGTACAGGGACATCGGGGTGCTTTCTTT.

This clone came up a few times. This chain uses TRBV14 with TRBJ1-1; D is unclear. The CDR3 covers 13 residues. The V end lost 3 bases, the J end lost 2 bases, and 7 bases lay between the germline ends. Germline loops: CDR1 SGHDN, CDR2 FVKESK. CDR3 protein: CASSQALNTEAFF. CDR3 DNA sequence: TGTGCCAGCAGCCAGGCTCTAAACACTGAAGCTTTCTTT.

This chain connects TRBV10-2 to TRBJ1-2, with D possibly TRBD1 on 5 matching bases. Trimming stripped 0 bases from V and 4 bases from J, with 12 bases between. The CDR3 has 15 residues. CDR1 is WSHSY and CDR2 is SAAADI in the germline V gene. Written as DNA, the CDR3 is TGCGCCAGCAGTGAGTCACACAGGAGAGCCTATGGCTACACCTTC. Its translation is CASSESHRRAYGYTF.

The genes are TRBV6-8 and TRBJ1-3; D ambiguous. There are 15 residues in the CDR3. Per germline, CDR1 MNHGY and CDR2 SAAAGT. Trimming shortened V by 6 bases and J by 0 bases, and 12 bases separated the two germline ends. The CDR3 is CASSWGRDSGNTIYF. The DNA of the CDR3 is TGTGCCAGCAGCTGGGGAAGAGACTCTGGAAACACCATATATTTT.

Here the CDR3 DNA reads TGTGCCAGCACCCCAAGGCGCTCCTACGAGCAGTACGTC. It is translated as CASTPRRSYEQYV. The rearrangement joins TRBV9 to TRBJ2-7; D is unresolved. The V gene lost 6 bases and the J gene lost 0 bases, with 10 bases spanning the gap. The CDR3 is made up of 13 amino acids. CDR1 is SGDLS, CDR2 YYNGEE, per germline.

This rearrangement joins TRBV28 to TRBJ2-7; TRBD1 aligns across 8 bases. V shed 2 bases, J shed 5 bases, and the junction held 8 bases outside the gene matches. CDR3 size: 15 residues. Germline-derived CDR1 and CDR2 are MDHEN and SYDVKM. The CDR3 nucleotides are TGTGCCAGCAGTTTAGTCAGGGCAGGGGGCGACGAGCAGTACGTC. This translates into CASSLVRAGGDEQYV.

In this sample, this clone turned up once. J is TRBJ2-6 and V is TRBV29-1; D remains ambiguous. Trimming took off 6 bases at V and 1 base at J, with 10 bases between the two ends. The CDR3 loop spans 14 amino acids. From germline, CDR1 is SQVTM and CDR2 ANQGSEA. The CDR3 coding sequence is TGCAGCGTGACCTGGGATTCTGGGGCCAACGTCCTGACTTTC. Protein product: CSVTWDSGANVLTF. The full variable domain, its missing parts supplied by reference TRBV29-1 and TRBJ2-6, is SAVISQKPSRDICQRGTSLTIQCQVDSQVTMMFWYRQQPGQSLTLIATANQGSEATYESGFVIDKFPISRPNLTFSTLTVSNMSPEDSSIYLCSVTWDSGANVLTFGAGSRLTVL.

The sample holds a few counts of this clone. The V call is TRBV11-3, the J call TRBJ1-1, with 9 nucleotides matching TRBD1. Germline CDR1 reads SGHNT; CDR2 reads YENEEA. With 6 bases clipped from V and 2 bases from J, the junction kept 10 bases outside the gene matches. The CDR3 is made up of 16 amino acids. In DNA, the CDR3 is TGTGCCAGCAGACCGGGACAGGGAGGCATCAACACTGAAGCTTTCTTT. It codes for CASRPGQGGINTEAFF.

V usage is TRBV11-3 and J usage is TRBJ1-3; D remains unclear. The CDR3 is made up of 14 amino acids. With 1 base removed from V and 3 bases from J, the gap between germline ends came to 7 bases. The germline V gene encodes CDR1 SGHNT and CDR2 YENEEA. CDR3: CASSLGRDGNTIYF. The DNA for the CDR3 is TGTGCCAGCAGCTTAGGTAGAGATGGAAACACCATATATTTT.

The gene calls are TRBV19 and TRBJ2-2; TRBD2 might be the D (6 bases). This CDR3 spans 13 amino acids. Germline V lookup: CDR1 LNHDA, CDR2 SQIVND (reference sequence). The V and J ends lost 11 bases and 2 bases respectively, with 12 bases between them. The CDR3 reads CALRDSNTGELFF. The CDR3 DNA reads as TGTGCCTTGCGGGACTCTAACACCGGGGAGCTGTTTTTT.

The V call is TRBV6-8, the J call TRBJ1-2; no clear D. CDR3 length: 16 amino acids. Germline lookup yields CDR1 MNHGY and CDR2 SAAAGT. V shed 0 bases and J shed 1 base, with 12 bases lying between them. The DNA of the CDR3 is TGTGCCAGCAGTTACTCGACTAAGGGAGGTAACTATGGCTACACCTTC. Amino acids: CASSYSTKGGNYGYTF.

The CDR3 protein is CAISGGQGHNTEAFF. DNA for the CDR3: TGTGCCATCAGTGGGGGACAGGGTCACAACACTGAAGCTTTCTTT. J is TRBJ1-1 and V is TRBV10-3, with TRBD1 identical over 9 bases. The CDR3 has 15 residues. Germline assignment: CDR1 ENHRY and CDR2 SYGVKD. Losses at the gene ends were 4 bases for V and 2 bases for J; bases not matched to a gene: 5.

The rearrangement uses TRBV19 and TRBJ1-1; TRBD1 agrees at 10 bases. The germline V gene has CDR1 LNHDA and CDR2 SQIVND (reference sequence). This CDR3 comprises 16 residues. Unmatched junction bases numbered 9, after V lost 3 bases and J lost 5 bases. The CDR3 sequence is CASSIPPGQGRTEAFF. CDR3 sequence (DNA): TGTGCCAGTAGTATTCCTCCGGGACAGGGGAGAACTGAAGCTTTCTTT.

The count of this clone is one. The chain employs TRBV12-5 and TRBJ2-7; D not resolved. CDR1 is LGHNT, CDR2 FRNRAP, per germline. V lost 5 bases to trimming and J lost 6 bases, with 17 bases between them. The CDR3 consists of 14 residues. The CDR3 reads CASGPDVSYGEQYF. The CDR3 region has the DNA TGTGCTAGTGGTCCGGACGTTTCCTACGGCGAGCAGTACTTC.

This chain joins TRBV16 and TRBJ1-5; D remains unclear. CDR1 is KGHSY, CDR2 FQNENV, per germline. This CDR3 has 16 amino acids. With 2 bases removed from V and 3 bases from J, the gap between germline ends came to 14 bases. The CDR3, as DNA: TGTGCCAGCAGCCAAGATTGGGGAGGAAACAATCAGCCCCAGCATTTT. Translation: CASSQDWGGNNQPQHF. The full variable domain, in which reference TRBV16 and TRBJ1-5 provide the parts outside the CDR3, is GEEVAQTPKHLVRGEGQKAKLYCAPIKGHSYVFWYQQVLKNEFKFLISFQNENVFDETGMPKERFSAKCLPNSPCSLEIQATKLEDSAVYFCASSQDWGGNNQPQHFGDGTRLSIL.

The chain links TRBV12-5 to TRBJ2-5, with D possibly matching TRBD1 (6 bases). This CDR3 is built from 14 residues. In germline, CDR1 is LGHNT, CDR2 FRNRAP. The CDR3 DNA follows: TGTGCCAGTACCTTTGACAGGTTAGAGGAGACCCAGTACTTC. Encoded protein: CASTFDRLEETQYF.